The clone carrying this TCR beta chain was observed a few times. The target antigen is unknown. Trimming cost V 5 bases and J 4 bases; bases outside gene matches: 6. The CDR3 totals 14 residues. Germline V gives CDR1 SGHTA, CDR2 FQGNSA. Through a sample-barcoded 5' primer and a J-beta primer mix, a second PCR was run for roughly 7 to 11 cycles. Each cDNA molecule, via a template-switch adaptor with 12 random nucleotides, was tagged. TCRdb redid the calling of the 5' RACE reads with MiXCR, one entry per CDR3 protein. The data show around 1,000,000 distinct CDR3 sequences, with under 30% seen just once and about 0.72% held by the top ten. The data derive from a study of blood T cells in healthy people across ages. Whole-study findings and limits: Older individuals had lower TCR beta diversity per million T cells (the decline was roughly linear).

The same sample was also used in a study of T cells of mothers and their children.

Sequencing used blood. This chain links TRBV7-2 with TRBJ2-5; TRBD2 agrees at 8 bases. The TCR originated in a girl aged 2 to 9 in good health. The CDR3 sequence: CASSPEAGVETQYF. The CDR3 DNA reads TGTGCCAGCAGCCCAGAAGCGGGGGTAGAGACCCAGTACTTC.